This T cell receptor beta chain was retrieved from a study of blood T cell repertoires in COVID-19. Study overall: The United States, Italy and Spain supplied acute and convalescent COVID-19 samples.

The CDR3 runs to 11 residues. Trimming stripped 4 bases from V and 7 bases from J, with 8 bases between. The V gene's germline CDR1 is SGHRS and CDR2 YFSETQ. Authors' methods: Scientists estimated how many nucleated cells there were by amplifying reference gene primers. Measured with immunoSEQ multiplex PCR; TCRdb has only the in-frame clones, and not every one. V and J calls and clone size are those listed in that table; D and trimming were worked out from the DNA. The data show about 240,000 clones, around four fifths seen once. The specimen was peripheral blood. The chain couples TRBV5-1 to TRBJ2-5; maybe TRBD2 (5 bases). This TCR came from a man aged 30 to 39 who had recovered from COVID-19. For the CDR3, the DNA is TGCGCCAGCAGCGGACTCACGACCCAGTACTTC. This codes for CASSGLTTQYF.